Listed below are T cell receptor beta chains from one sample, sequenced in a study of identical twins. Each CDR3 protein gets one entry after TCRdb re-called the 5' RACE reads with MiXCR. The sample contains more than 400,000 distinct CDR3 sequences, approximately 16% of which appear only once. The data also belong to a second study, concerning yellow fever vaccine responses in identical twins.

Sequenced: CD4+ T cells sorted from blood. The source of these receptors is a woman under 30 in good health. Both conserved end residues are part of each CDR3. A D gene is named only where the DNA matches it firmly. Clone size, where shown, is once, few, many, or a class for clones that have expanded.

V,size,J,D,CDR3,DNA
TRBV12-3/TRBV12-4,few,TRBJ2-1,.,CASSPLVYGENEQFF,TGTGCCAGCAGCCCTCTTGTGTATGGGGAAAATGAGCAGTTCTTC
TRBV19,few,TRBJ1-6,.,CASSLRTDHNSPLHF,TGTGCCAGTAGTCTAAGGACAGATCATAATTCACCCCTCCACTTT
TRBV5-1,few,TRBJ2-2,TRBD1,CASSYSGQGATGELFF,TGCGCCAGCAGCTACTCCGGACAGGGGGCTACCGGGGAGCTGTTTTTT
TRBV20-1,.,TRBJ2-3,.,CSARFQGSGTDTQYF,TGCAGTGCTAGATTTCAGGGGAGCGGCACAGATACGCAGTATTTT
TRBV6-5,.,TRBJ2-5,.,CASSYSEGWETQYF,TGTGCCAGCAGTTACTCCGAGGGGTGGGAGACCCAGTACTTC
TRBV20-1,few,TRBJ2-7,.,CSPRGRDYEQYF,TGCAGCCCGAGGGGCAGAGACTACGAGCAGTACTTC
TRBV5-1,.,TRBJ2-3,.,CASSLAFWDTSTDTQYF,TGCGCCAGCAGCTTGGCCTTCTGGGACACATCCACAGATACGCAGTATTTT
TRBV25-1,.,TRBJ1-5,TRBD1,CASSAGGQGWQPQHF,TGTGCCAGCAGTGCGGGGGGACAGGGGTGGCAGCCCCAGCATTTT
TRBV20-1,once,TRBJ2-3,.,CSARDPWSHTDTQYF,TGCAGTGCTAGAGATCCTTGGAGCCACACAGATACGCAGTATTTT
TRBV6-5,many,TRBJ2-7,.,CASSYSRGVMDEQYF,TGTGCCAGCAGTTACTCGAGGGGTGTTATGGACGAGCAGTACTTC
TRBV3-1,few,TRBJ2-2,TRBD2,CASSLLGTSGTGELFF,TGTGCCAGCAGCCTCCTAGGGACTAGCGGGACCGGGGAGCTGTTTTTT
TRBV3-1,.,TRBJ2-7,TRBD1,CASSHHPGQGNEQYF,TGTGCCAGCAGCCATCACCCGGGACAGGGGAACGAGCAGTACTTC
TRBV4-1,.,TRBJ1-6,.,CASSQDVAGTNSPLHF,TGCGCCAGCAGCCAAGATGTGGCAGGGACTAATTCACCCCTCCACTTT
TRBV2,.,TRBJ1-5,.,CASSDQSSNQPQHF,TGTGCCAGCAGTGATCAGAGTTCCAATCAGCCCCAGCATTTT
TRBV29-1,many,TRBJ2-3,.,CSVEGLGATQYF,TGCAGCGTTGAGGGTTTGGGAGCTACGCAGTATTTT
TRBV10-3,many,TRBJ2-3,TRBD2,CAISAYGGTDTQYF,TGTGCCATCAGTGCTTACGGGGGGACAGATACGCAGTATTTT
TRBV20-1,few,TRBJ2-3,.,CSARSHSQLITDTQYF,TGCAGTGCTAGATCCCACTCACAGCTGATCACAGATACGCAGTATTTT
TRBV27,.,TRBJ2-7,.,CASSFREGNYEQYF,TGTGCCAGCAGTTTTCGAGAGGGGAACTACGAGCAGTACTTC
TRBV6-2/TRBV6-3,few,TRBJ1-1,.,CASSYSSRSYTEAFF,TGTGCCAGCAGTTACTCAAGCCGATCGTACACTGAAGCTTTCTTT
TRBV12-3/TRBV12-4,many,TRBJ1-6,TRBD1,CASSRQGGPLHF,TGTGCCAGCAGCCGACAGGGCGGACCCCTCCACTTT
TRBV25-1,few,TRBJ1-6,.,CASSPPRQSLGSPLHF,TGTGCCAGCAGTCCCCCCCGACAGTCTCTCGGGTCACCCCTCCACTTT
TRBV5-6,few,TRBJ1-1,TRBD1,CASSTRQGVTEAFF,TGTGCCAGCAGCACTAGACAGGGCGTCACTGAAGCTTTCTTT
TRBV24-1,.,TRBJ2-1,.,CATSDLHREQFF,TGTGCCACCAGTGATTTGCACCGTGAGCAGTTCTTC
TRBV4-1,few,TRBJ1-1,.,CASSQSTPWGTEAFF,TGCGCCAGCAGCCAAAGCACCCCTTGGGGCACTGAAGCTTTCTTT
TRBV27,few,TRBJ1-5,TRBD1,CASSLKTGRDQPQHF,TGTGCCAGCAGTTTGAAGACAGGGCGAGATCAGCCCCAGCATTTT
TRBV10-3,.,TRBJ2-1,TRBD2,CAIRGGVSGSDSYNEQFF,TGTGCCATCAGGGGGGGGGTTTCAGGGAGTGACTCCTACAATGAGCAGTTCTTC
TRBV5-1,many,TRBJ1-1,.,CASSSGELNTEAFF,TGCGCCAGCAGCTCCGGAGAACTGAACACTGAAGCTTTCTTT
TRBV29-1,few,TRBJ2-5,.,CSVEVVPRDMGQETQYF,TGCAGCGTTGAAGTCGTCCCCCGGGACATGGGCCAAGAGACCCAGTACTTC
TRBV5-1,.,TRBJ2-3,.,CASSLGAQARGADTQYF,TGCGCCAGCAGCTTGGGGGCACAGGCCCGGGGCGCAGATACGCAGTATTTT
TRBV20-1,.,TRBJ2-1,TRBD2,CSALLPRGDEQFF,TGCAGTGCTCTCCTCCCCCGGGGGGATGAGCAGTTCTTC
TRBV11-1,few,TRBJ2-3,TRBD2,CASSPLGAGGTDTQYF,TGTGCCAGCAGCCCCCTTGGAGCGGGGGGCACAGATACGCAGTATTTT
TRBV12-3/TRBV12-4,few,TRBJ1-5,.,CASSLGVQSQHF,TGTGCCAGCAGCCTGGGCGTCCAGTCCCAGCATTTT